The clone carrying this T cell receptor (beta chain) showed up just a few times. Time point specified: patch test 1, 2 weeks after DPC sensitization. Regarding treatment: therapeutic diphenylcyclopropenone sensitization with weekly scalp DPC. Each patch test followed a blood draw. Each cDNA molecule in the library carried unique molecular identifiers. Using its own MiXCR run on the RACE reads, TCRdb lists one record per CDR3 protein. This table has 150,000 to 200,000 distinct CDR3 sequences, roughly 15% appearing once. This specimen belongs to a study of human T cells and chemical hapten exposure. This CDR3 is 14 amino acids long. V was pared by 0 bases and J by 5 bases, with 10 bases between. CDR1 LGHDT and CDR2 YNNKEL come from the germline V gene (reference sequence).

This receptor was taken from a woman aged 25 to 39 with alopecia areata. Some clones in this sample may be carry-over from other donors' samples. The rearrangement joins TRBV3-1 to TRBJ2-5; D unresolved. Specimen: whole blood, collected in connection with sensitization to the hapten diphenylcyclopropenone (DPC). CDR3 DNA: TGTGCCAGCAGCCAAGATCTAGGGAAGGAGACCCAGTACTTC. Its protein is CASSQDLGKETQYF.